Sequencing of this T cell receptor beta chain was carried out in a study of control samples from healthy donors and cancer patients. This clone occurred a few times. The ends were cut back, 2 bases at V and 6 bases at J, with 22 bases in the middle. CDR3 length equals 17 residues. Germline V gene data show CDR1 as SGHVS and CDR2 as FNYEAQ. Some clones are missing from TCRdb's copy, which holds only in-frame ones; the method was immunoSEQ multiplex PCR. The sample has fewer than 200,000 clones; approximately 92% are singletons. The receptor was derived from a woman aged 55-69 years in good health. Source material: blood. The chain recombines TRBV7-6 with TRBJ1-2; D is unresolved. DNA of the CDR3: TGTGCCAGCAGCTTATATCATAGGGATAGGGTAGTAAATGGCTACACCTTC. The encoded protein is CASSLYHRDRVVNGYTF.